Below are 31 T cell receptor beta chains sequenced from a single sample in a study of CD8 T cells in ankylosing spondylitis. A single record per CDR3 protein comes from TCRdb applying MiXCR to the 5' RACE reads. This table has about 260,000 distinct CDR3 sequences, roughly a quarter appearing once. Specimen: blood, either unsorted or a sorted T cell fraction (not recorded which). The receptors stem from a male donor with ankylosing spondylitis or in good health (not recorded which).

This clonotype was counted a few times. The V gene is TRBV20-1, the J gene TRBJ2-7; 7 bases align to TRBD1. The germline CDR1 and CDR2 sequences are DFQATT and SNEGSKA (reference sequence). The CDR3 is 13 residues long. The J segment lost 0 bases and the V segment lost 6 bases, leaving 5 bases of the junction unmatched. The CDR3 region is CSANRGSSYEQYF. CDR3 DNA: TGCAGTGCAAACAGGGGAAGCTCCTACGAGCAGTACTTC.

Only a few counts were recorded for this clonotype. This chain links TRBV5-1 with TRBJ2-7; D remains unclear. This CDR3 is built from 13 residues. The germline V and J ends were trimmed by 0 bases and 3 bases, with 7 bases remaining between them. Germline assignment: CDR1 SGHRS and CDR2 YFSETQ. In DNA, the CDR3 is TGCGCCAGCAGCTTGGCCCCCAACTACGAGCAGTACTTC. Translating gives CASSLAPNYEQYF.

The chain recombines TRBV2 with TRBJ2-4; D is unclear. CDR3 length: 16 amino acids. The V end lost 7 bases, the J end lost 0 bases, and 16 bases lay between the germline ends. Germline CDR1 reads SNHLY; CDR2 reads FYNNEI. In DNA, the CDR3 is TGTGCCAGCACAGCCCGGGCCTCGTTAGCCAAAAACATTCAGTACTTC. Residues: CASTARASLAKNIQYF.

The V gene is TRBV6-1, the J gene TRBJ2-6; D is ambiguous. V was pared by 6 bases and J by 0 bases, with 15 bases between. The CDR3 sequence is 17 residues long. Germline CDR1 MNHNS, CDR2 SASEGT. The CDR3 region has the DNA TGTGCCAGCAGACCCCCAACTCCAAGCTCTGGGGCCAACGTCCTGACTTTC. Translating gives CASRPPTPSSGANVLTF.

About this clonotype itself: A much larger clone differs by one base, so this may be a read error. This chain joins TRBV27 and TRBJ2-7, with 7 positions matching TRBD2. CDR1 and CDR2 from the germline V gene are MNHEY and SMNVEV (reference sequence). This CDR3 spans 11 amino acids. The CDR3 DNA sequence: TGTGCCTCCGCGGGAGCACGCGAGCTGTACTTC. This translates into CASAGARELYF.

Worth noting for this clonotype: This may stem from a read error, because a much larger clone lies one nucleotide away. The chain employs TRBV12-3 or TRBV12-4 and TRBJ1-6, with a weak D call TRBD1 (5 bases). The CDR3 is 15 amino acids. CDR3 residues: CATRREGAYNSSLHF. The CDR3 DNA is TGTGCCACCCGACGGGAAGGGGCTTATAATTCATCCCTCCACTTT.

The J gene is TRBJ2-5, the V gene TRBV20-1, with D perhaps matching TRBD1 (5 bases). The CDR3 runs to 13 residues. Germline V gene data show CDR1 as DFQATT and CDR2 as SNEGSKA (reference sequence). The ends were cut back, 0 bases at V and 7 bases at J, with 12 bases in the middle. This CDR3 is CSARDQGSGTQYF. The CDR3, as DNA: TGCAGTGCTAGAGATCAGGGCTCGGGGACCCAGTACTTC.

This clonotype was counted many times. V is TRBV20-1 and J is TRBJ2-3; 9 bases are a match to TRBD2. The CDR3 covers 15 residues. The germline gives CDR1 DFQATT, CDR2 SNEGSKA (reference sequence). Trimming took 0 bases from V and 2 from J; bases not matched to a gene: 3. The CDR3 region is CSARDSGGVTDTQYF. The CDR3 DNA reads TGCAGTGCTAGAGATAGCGGGGGAGTCACAGATACGCAGTATTTT.

This clonotype was seen a few times. J is TRBJ1-2 and V is TRBV20-1; D uncertain. V was clipped by 3 bases and J by 3 bases, with 14 bases between them. Germline-derived CDR1 and CDR2 are DFQATT and SNEGSKA (reference sequence). The CDR3 totals 14 residues. CDR3 residues: CSARGIREDYGYTF. The CDR3 nucleotides are TGCAGTGCTAGGGGCATCCGGGAGGACTATGGCTACACCTTC.

This clonotype was found a few times. This chain links TRBV20-1 with TRBJ1-4; tentatively, D is TRBD1 (5 bases). Looked up from germline, CDR1 is DFQATT and CDR2 is SNEGSKA (reference sequence). V dropped 5 bases and J dropped 6 bases, with 10 bases sitting between them. The CDR3 sequence is 12 residues long. The CDR3, as DNA: TGCAGTGCTGGCCGGGACGATGAAAAACTGTTTTTT. Protein sequence: CSAGRDDEKLFF.

This clonotype occurred a few times. The chain has TRBV29-1 and TRBJ1-4; tentative D call: TRBD1 (6 bases). V was pared by 4 bases and J by 5 bases, with 14 bases between. Germline lookup yields CDR1 SQVTM and CDR2 ANQGSEA. This CDR3 contains 14 residues. The CDR3 DNA reads as TGCAGCGTTGCGTCGGACAGTCCAAATGAAAAACTGTTTTTT. Its translation is CSVASDSPNEKLFF. The variable domain in full, with the rest retrieved from reference TRBV29-1 and TRBJ1-4, is SAVISQKPSRDICQRGTSLTIQCQVDSQVTMMFWYRQQPGQSLTLIATANQGSEATYESGFVIDKFPISRPNLTFSTLTVSNMSPEDSSIYLCSVASDSPNEKLFFGSGTQLSVL.

This clonotype was seen once. The chain uses TRBV5-5 and TRBJ1-2; D unclear. Per the germline V gene, CDR1 is SGHKS and CDR2 is YYEKEE (reference sequence). V lost 3 bases and J lost 4, with 16 bases in between. CDR3 length: 15 residues. Here the CDR3 reads CASSSGEARAYGYTF. For the CDR3, the DNA is TGTGCCAGCAGCTCTGGGGAGGCTCGGGCCTATGGCTACACCTTC. The variable domain in full, completed from reference TRBV5-5 and TRBJ1-2, reads DAGVTQSPTHLIKTRGQQVTLRCSPISGHKSVSWYQQVLGQGPQFIFQYYEKEERGRGNFPDRFSARQFPNYSSELNVNALLLGDSALYLCASSSGEARAYGYTFGSGTRLTVV.

This clonotype came up many times. The genes are TRBV20-1 and TRBJ1-1; 8 bases line up with TRBD1. Per germline, CDR1 DFQATT and CDR2 SNEGSKA (reference sequence). The CDR3 is 15 residues long. With 0 bases clipped from V and 7 bases from J, the junction kept 10 bases outside the gene matches. CDR3 sequence (DNA): TGCAGTGCTAGAGAGGCCGGACAGGGAGGGGGTGAAGCTTTCTTT. It codes for CSAREAGQGGGEAFF.

There are many counts of this clonotype. The chain uses TRBV12-3 or TRBV12-4 and TRBJ2-1; perhaps TRBD1 as D (5 bases). The CDR3 loop spans 15 amino acids. V lost 5 bases to trimming and J lost 9 bases, with 20 bases between them. The DNA for the CDR3 is TGTGCCAGCAGTCCTATGACAGTCCCCTTGGTTGAGCAGTTCTTC. Protein product: CASSPMTVPLVEQFF.

This rearrangement joins TRBV29-1 to TRBJ2-5; D is ambiguous. Germline lookup yields CDR1 SQVTM and CDR2 ANQGSEA. CDR3 length equals 12 residues. V was cut by 2 bases and J by 4 bases, with 8 bases left in between. For the CDR3, the DNA is TGCAGCGTTGAATCTGGTGGAGAGACCCAGTACTTC. Its protein product is CSVESGGETQYF.

Note on this clonotype: One end of the junction varies from germline; a read error may be responsible. In DNA form, the CDR3 reads TGTGCCAGCAGCCCCCTCGGGTCGACCTACTTC. Protein product: CASSPLGSTYF. The genes are TRBV28 and TRBJ1-2; D remains unclear. CDR3 length: 11 residues. Germline CDR1 reads MDHEN; CDR2 reads SYDVKM.

This clonotype was detected only a few times. The chain has TRBV20-1 and TRBJ2-1, with D uncertain. The V and J ends lost 7 bases and 4 bases respectively, with 11 bases between them. The CDR3 sequence is 12 residues long. Germline assignment: CDR1 DFQATT and CDR2 SNEGSKA (reference sequence). The chain's CDR3 is CSVSFGYNEQFF. The DNA of the CDR3 is TGCAGTGTTAGTTTCGGGTACAATGAGCAGTTCTTC.

The V and J genes are TRBV15 and TRBJ2-3; the match to TRBD2 covers 7 bases. The CDR3 is 15 amino acids. CDR1 is LNHNV and CDR2 is YYDKDF in the germline V gene (reference sequence). The junction had 7 bases not matched to a gene; V was cut back by 0 bases and J by 7 bases. CDR3: CATSRDSGIGHTQYF. The CDR3 DNA reads as TGTGCCACCAGCAGAGACAGCGGGATCGGGCATACGCAGTATTTT.

This chain joins TRBV29-1 and TRBJ2-5; 10 bases line up with TRBD1. CDR3 length equals 13 residues. V gave up 6 bases and J gave up 5 bases; unmatched junction bases: 6. Germline values: CDR1 SQVTM, CDR2 ANQGSEA. The CDR3 region is CSVPDRGRETQYF. CDR3 bases: TGCAGCGTGCCAGACAGGGGGCGCGAGACCCAGTACTTC.

This clonotype was counted many times. This chain joins TRBV20-1 and TRBJ2-5; weak D call: TRBD2 (5 bases). The CDR3 is made up of 12 amino acids. The V gene's germline CDR1 is DFQATT and CDR2 SNEGSKA (reference sequence). V was trimmed by 6 bases and J by 5 bases, leaving 13 bases between them. CDR3 sequence reads: CSAFGVGETQYF. The CDR3 DNA reads TGCAGTGCGTTCGGGGTTGGGGAGACCCAGTACTTC.

V is TRBV20-1 and J is TRBJ1-5; 10 bases match TRBD1. Germline V gives CDR1 DFQATT, CDR2 SNEGSKA (reference sequence). Trimming at V came to 3 bases and at J to 3 bases, leaving 2 bases not matched to a gene. CDR3 length: 14 residues. The CDR3 nucleotides are TGCAGTGCTAGGACAGGGGGCACCAATCAGCCCCAGCATTTT. The encoded protein is CSARTGGTNQPQHF.

A few counts support this clonotype. V gene TRBV20-1 combines with J gene TRBJ1-1; no firm D call. Between the trimmed V and J ends, which lost 5 bases and 2 bases, there was a span of 9 bases. Germline lookup yields CDR1 DFQATT and CDR2 SNEGSKA (reference sequence). The CDR3 covers 12 residues. The CDR3 coding sequence is TGCAGTGCTTGGACCGTAAACACTGAAGCTTTCTTT. Amino acids: CSAWTVNTEAFF.

J is TRBJ2-1 and V is TRBV10-3; no reliable D call. Germline CDR1 is ENHRY and CDR2 is SYGVKD. V was cut by 6 bases and J by 4 bases, with 4 bases left in between. This CDR3 has 11 amino acids. As DNA, the CDR3 is TGTGCCATCAGACAGTACAATGAGCAGTTCTTC. Translated, it gives CAIRQYNEQFF.

The chain carries TRBV19 and TRBJ2-7; 8 bases agree with TRBD2. This CDR3 region has 16 residues. Germline-derived CDR1 and CDR2 are LNHDA and SQIVND (reference sequence). Unmatched junction bases numbered 14, after V lost 8 bases and J lost 2 bases. In DNA form, the CDR3 reads TGTGCCAGTTCCCGCCAGGCGTCTAGCGGGCCCTACGAGCAGTACTTC. Translation: CASSRQASSGPYEQYF.

In its sample, this clonotype was seen a few times. The CDR3 here is CSAYNRVGSYNSPLHF. The CDR3 DNA is TGCAGTGCTTACAACAGGGTTGGGTCCTATAATTCACCCCTCCACTTT. The chain uses TRBV20-1 and TRBJ1-6; D possibly corresponds to TRBD1 (6 bases). The germline gives CDR1 DFQATT, CDR2 SNEGSKA (reference sequence). Trimming took off 5 bases at V and 1 base at J, with 15 bases between the two ends. This CDR3 has 16 residues.

DNA for the CDR3: TGCAGTGCTAGGGCCGAAGCCACTGAAGCTTTCTTT. Its translation is CSARAEATEAFF. The genes are TRBV20-1 and TRBJ1-1; D is unresolved. Looked up from germline, CDR1 is DFQATT and CDR2 is SNEGSKA (reference sequence). V was trimmed by 3 bases and J by 4 bases, leaving 9 bases between them. The CDR3 is made up of 12 amino acids.

This clonotype was counted ten times or more. The genes are TRBV9 and TRBJ1-4, with D hard to call. The CDR3 covers 15 residues. V was cut by 1 base and J by 0 bases, with 7 bases left in between. Germline V CDR1 and CDR2: SGDLS, YYNGEE. The CDR3, as DNA: TGTGCCAGCAGCGTATCTCCCGCAACTAATGAAAAACTGTTTTTT. It specifies CASSVSPATNEKLFF.

V usage is TRBV12-3 or TRBV12-4 and J usage is TRBJ2-7; D unclear. The CDR3 totals 13 residues. Trimming took 1 base from V and 2 from J, leaving 6 bases between them. In nucleotides, the CDR3 is TGTGCCAGCAGTTTAGGACTGCCCTACGAGCAGTACTTC. This codes for CASSLGLPYEQYF.

The chain uses TRBV12-3 or TRBV12-4 and TRBJ2-7, with TRBD1 identical over 9 bases. Trimming removed 2 bases from V and 7 bases from J; junction bases left unmatched: 9. This CDR3 has 15 amino acids. Here the CDR3 reads CASSLSGQGRSEQYF. CDR3 coding DNA: TGTGCCAGCAGTTTATCGGGACAGGGAAGGAGTGAGCAGTACTTC.

In this sample, this clonotype turned up many times. V gene TRBV20-1 combines with J gene TRBJ2-5, with 7 bases matching TRBD1. J lost 3 bases, V lost 6 bases, and 4 bases had no gene match. This CDR3 has 12 amino acids. CDR1 is DFQATT and CDR2 is SNEGSKA in the germline V gene (reference sequence). The CDR3 DNA reads TGCAGTGCAACGACAGGGAAAGAGACCCAGTACTTC. Its protein product is CSATTGKETQYF.

This clonotype was seen at least ten times. The junction does not match germline at one end; this may be a read error. The chain couples TRBV29-1 to TRBJ2-1, with 8 bases that match TRBD2. This CDR3 region has 11 residues. The germline gives CDR1 SQVTM, CDR2 ANQGSEA. In DNA form, the CDR3 reads TGCAGCGTTGAAGATTTAGGACTAGCCCTCTTC. Its protein product is CSVEDLGLALF.